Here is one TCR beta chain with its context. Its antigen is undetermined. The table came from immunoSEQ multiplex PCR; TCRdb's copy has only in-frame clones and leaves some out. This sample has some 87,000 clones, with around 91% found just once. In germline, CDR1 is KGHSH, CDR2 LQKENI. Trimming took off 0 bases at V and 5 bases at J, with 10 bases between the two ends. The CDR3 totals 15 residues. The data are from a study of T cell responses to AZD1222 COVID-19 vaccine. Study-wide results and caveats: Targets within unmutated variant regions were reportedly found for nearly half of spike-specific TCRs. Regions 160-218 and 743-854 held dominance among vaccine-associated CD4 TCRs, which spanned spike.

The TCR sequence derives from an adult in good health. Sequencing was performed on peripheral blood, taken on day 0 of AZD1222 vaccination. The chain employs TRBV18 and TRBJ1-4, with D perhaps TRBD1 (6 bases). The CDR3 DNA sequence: TGTGCCAGCTCACCACCGGGGGGGCAAAATGAAAAACTGTTTTTT. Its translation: CASSPPGGQNEKLFF.